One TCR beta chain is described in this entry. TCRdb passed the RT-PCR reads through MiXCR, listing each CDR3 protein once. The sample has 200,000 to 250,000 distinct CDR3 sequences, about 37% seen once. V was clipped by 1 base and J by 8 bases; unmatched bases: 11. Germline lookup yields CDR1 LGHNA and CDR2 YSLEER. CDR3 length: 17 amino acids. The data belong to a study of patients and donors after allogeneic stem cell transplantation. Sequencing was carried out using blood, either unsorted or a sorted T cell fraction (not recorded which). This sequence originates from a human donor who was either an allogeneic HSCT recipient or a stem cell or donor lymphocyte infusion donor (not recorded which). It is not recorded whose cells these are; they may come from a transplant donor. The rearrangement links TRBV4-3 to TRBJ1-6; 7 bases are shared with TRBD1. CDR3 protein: CASSQGTGTLGDSPLHF. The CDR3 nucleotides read TGCGCCAGCAGCCAAGGGACAGGCACATTAGGGGATTCACCCCTCCACTTT.